This entry lists 26 T cell receptor beta chains sequenced from one sample in a study of blood T cell repertoires in COVID-19. Clones were sequenced by immunoSEQ multiplex PCR, and TCRdb holds only the in-frame ones, with some missing. The table has approximately 99,000 clones, 65% to 85% seen once. The sample consisted of peripheral blood. These receptors were obtained from a man aged 70 or older with active or convalescent COVID-19.

The V call is TRBV11-2, the J call TRBJ2-7; tentatively, D is TRBD1 (5 bases). V lost 5 bases and J lost 2, with 10 bases in between. This CDR3 is 13 amino acids long. Germline V gene lookup returns CDR1 SGHAT and CDR2 FQNNGV. CDR3 sequence: CASSGTGPYEQYF. In nucleotides, the CDR3 is TGTGCCAGCAGCGGAACAGGCCCCTACGAGCAGTACTTC.

This chain's CDR3 is CASSLGTSGGPYNEQFF. In nucleotides, the CDR3 is TGCGCCAGCAGCTTAGGGACTAGCGGGGGCCCCTACAATGAGCAGTTCTTC. V gene TRBV5-1 combines with J gene TRBJ2-1; 14 bases match TRBD2. Trimming at V came to 2 bases and at J to 2 bases, leaving 3 bases not matched to a gene. Germline V lookup: CDR1 SGHRS, CDR2 YFSETQ. The CDR3 has 17 residues.

The V gene is TRBV7-8, the J gene TRBJ1-6; D call uncertain. V gave up 2 bases and J gave up 9 bases, with 14 bases separating them. The CDR3 length is 15 residues. Germline lookup yields CDR1 SGHVS and CDR2 FQNEAQ. The CDR3 reads CASSLREFPFSPLHF. The CDR3 DNA sequence: TGTGCCAGCAGCTTACGAGAGTTCCCTTTTTCACCCCTCCACTTT.

This clone was observed a single time. J is TRBJ2-1 and V is TRBV6-2 or TRBV6-3, with 10 bases lining up with TRBD2. The CDR3 extends over 17 amino acids. The V segment lost 3 bases and the J segment 8 bases; nucleotides outside the gene matches: 13. Germline CDR1 reads MNHEY; CDR2 reads SVGEGT. The CDR3 DNA follows: TGTGCCAGCAGTTATTGGGGTTCGCTAGCGGGGGATGATGAGCAGTTCTTC. Translated: CASSYWGSLAGDDEQFF.

The genes are TRBV5-6 and TRBJ1-4, with a possible D match to TRBD1 (6 bases). CDR1 SGHDT and CDR2 YYEEEE come from the germline V gene. CDR3 length: 15 residues. The germline V and J ends were trimmed by 0 bases and 6 bases, with 12 bases remaining between them. CDR3 nucleotide sequence: TGTGCCAGCAGCTTGGCCCGGGGGGCAGATGAAAAACTGTTTTTT. Amino acids: CASSLARGADEKLFF.

This clone was recorded only once. V is TRBV4-1 and J is TRBJ2-1, with a weak D call TRBD1 (6 bases). Trimming took off 4 bases at V and 4 bases at J, with 14 bases between the two ends. This CDR3 is 15 amino acids long. CDR1 MGHRA and CDR2 YSYEKL come from the germline V gene. The CDR3 here is CASSRTGSEYNEQFF. The CDR3 DNA sequence: TGCGCCAGCAGCCGCACAGGGTCTGAATACAATGAGCAGTTCTTC.

The chain uses TRBV3-1 (or the pseudogene TRBV3-2) and TRBJ1-3, with D possibly TRBD1 on 6 matching bases. The CDR3 extends over 14 amino acids. Germline V lookup: CDR1 LGHDT, CDR2 YNNKEL (reference sequence). The germline V and J ends were trimmed by 2 bases and 8 bases, with 13 bases remaining between them. The CDR3: CASSQLDSGDTIYF. The DNA of the CDR3 is TGTGCCAGCAGCCAACTGGACAGCGGAGACACCATATATTTT.

V is TRBV6-5 and J is TRBJ2-5; 9 bases are shared with TRBD1. CDR1 is MNHEY and CDR2 is SVGAGI in the germline V gene. The J segment lost 3 bases and the V segment lost 10 bases, leaving 9 bases of the junction unmatched. The length of the CDR3 is 14 residues. CDR3 bases: TGTGCCACTTCGATGGGACAGGGTAAAGAGACCCAGTACTTC. It is translated as CATSMGQGKETQYF.

This chain links TRBV7-2 with TRBJ2-3; 7 bases agree with TRBD2. The length of the CDR3 is 16 residues. Germline CDR1 reads SGHTA; CDR2 reads FQGNSA. With V trimmed by 1 base and J by 2 bases, 6 bases remained unmatched. DNA of the CDR3: TGTGCCAGCAGCTTAGGAACTAGCGCCTACACAGATACGCAGTATTTT. It encodes CASSLGTSAYTDTQYF.

V and J are TRBV7-9 and TRBJ2-1; D is unresolved. The germline V gene has CDR1 SEHNR and CDR2 FQNEAQ (reference sequence). V gave up 5 bases and J gave up 0 bases, with 11 bases separating them. The CDR3 consists of 15 residues. The CDR3 sequence is CASSPLLFSYNEQFF. Written as DNA, the CDR3 is TGTGCCAGCAGCCCCCTTCTGTTCTCCTACAATGAGCAGTTCTTC. The full variable domain, in which reference TRBV7-9 and TRBJ2-1 provide the parts outside the CDR3, is DTGVSQNPRHKITKRGQNVTFRCDPISEHNRLYWYRQTLGQGPEFLTYFQNEAQLEKSRLLSDRFSAERPKGSFSTLEIQRTEQGDSAMYLCASSPLLFSYNEQFFGPGTRLTVL.

This clone has just one count. Other nucleotide sequences from this sample produce the same CDR3. The gene calls are TRBV18 and TRBJ1-1, with D tentatively TRBD1 (5 bases). CDR1 KGHSH and CDR2 LQKENI come from the germline V gene. The V gene lost 1 base and the J gene lost 1 base, with 7 bases spanning the gap. This CDR3 has 14 residues. The CDR3 sequence: CASSPLDKNTEAFF. The CDR3 DNA reads as TGTGCCAGCTCACCACTGGACAAGAACACTGAAGCTTTCTTT.

This clone was detected a few times. The DNA for the CDR3 is TGTGCCACCAGTAACGGACAGGGGAAGGCTGAAGCTTTCTTT. This gives the protein CATSNGQGKAEAFF. J is TRBJ1-1 and V is TRBV24-1; 9 nucleotides agree with TRBD1. Germline CDR1 and CDR2: KGHDR and SFDVKD. V lost 6 bases, J lost 6 bases, and 7 bases stayed unmatched. This CDR3 is built from 14 residues.

The chain has TRBV6-5 and TRBJ2-5, with TRBD1 matching 7 bases. The CDR3 loop spans 15 amino acids. V was clipped by 8 bases and J by 1 base; unmatched bases: 10. CDR1 and CDR2 from the germline V gene are MNHEY and SVGAGI. The CDR3 sequence: CASARWDSLQETQYF. Written as DNA, the CDR3 is TGTGCCAGCGCCCGTTGGGACAGCCTCCAAGAGACCCAGTACTTC.

V and J are TRBV24-1 and TRBJ2-3; TRBD1 matches at 9 bases. Trimming at V came to 3 bases and at J to 5 bases, leaving 8 bases not matched to a gene. The V gene's germline CDR1 is KGHDR and CDR2 SFDVKD. CDR3 length equals 16 residues. The CDR3 bases are TGTGCCACCAGTGATCGAACCGGGACAGGGTTAGATACGCAGTATTTT. Amino acids: CATSDRTGTGLDTQYF.

The chain is built from TRBV21-1 and TRBJ2-3; the table calls TRBD1, which could not be checked here. TRBV21-1 is a pseudogene locus. The CDR3 consists of 18 residues. For the CDR3, the DNA is TGTGCCAGCAGCAAAAAGGGGGCCAGGGGGCGGGTGTCAGATACGCAGTATTTT. Its protein product is CASSKKGARGRVSDTQYF.

V gene TRBV30 combines with J gene TRBJ1-4; 8 positions match TRBD1. From germline, CDR1 is GTSNPN and CDR2 SVGIG (reference sequence). V dropped 2 bases and J dropped 8; count of bases not matched to a gene: 4. The CDR3 consists of 13 residues. The CDR3: CAWSSRTGEKLFF. For the CDR3, the DNA is TGTGCCTGGAGTAGCCGGACAGGGGAAAAACTGTTTTTT.

This chain links TRBV18 with TRBJ1-2; 7 positions agree with TRBD1. Per the germline V gene, CDR1 is KGHSH and CDR2 is LQKENI. V trimming: 1 base; J trimming: 2 bases; junction bases outside the gene matches: 4. The length of the CDR3 is 15 residues. The CDR3 DNA follows: TGTGCCAGCTCACCACTAGAGGGACAGAACTATGGCTACACCTTC. Its protein is CASSPLEGQNYGYTF.

CDR3 nucleotide sequence: TGTGCCAGCAGTTCGGACAGGGAGAAATCAACTAATGAAAAACTGTTTTTT. Amino acids: CASSSDREKSTNEKLFF. The chain recombines TRBV28 with TRBJ1-4; 8 nucleotides agree with TRBD1. Germline V CDR1 and CDR2: MDHEN, SYDVKM. The CDR3 consists of 17 residues. V shed 4 bases and J 0 bases; nucleotides not matched to a gene: 7.

The chain is built from TRBV6-6 and TRBJ1-3; 7 bases line up with TRBD1. The V gene's germline CDR1 is MNHNY and CDR2 SVGAGI (reference sequence). V was pared by 4 bases and J by 13 bases, with 13 bases of the junction left unmatched. This CDR3 region has 14 residues. The CDR3 reads CASSLDRSIKRIYF. CDR3 bases: TGTGCCAGCAGTTTGGACAGGTCTATTAAGCGAATATATTTT.

The CDR3 protein is CASRLGLAGGQETQYF. Here the CDR3 DNA reads TGTGCCAGCAGGCTCGGACTAGCGGGGGGACAAGAGACCCAGTACTTC. The chain joins TRBV2 to TRBJ2-5; TRBD2 matches 14 bases. CDR1 is SNHLY and CDR2 is FYNNEI in the germline V gene. The CDR3 is made up of 16 amino acids. J lost 2 bases, V lost 6 bases, and 5 bases had no gene match.

The chain has TRBV19 and TRBJ2-6; 9 nucleotides line up with TRBD1. The germline CDR1 and CDR2 sequences are LNHDA and SQIVND (reference sequence). With V trimmed by 8 bases and J by 0 bases, 11 bases remained unmatched. The CDR3 loop spans 18 amino acids. The CDR3 protein is CASSVRDRAFSGANVLTF. CDR3 nucleotides: TGTGCCAGTTCAGTTCGGGACAGGGCTTTCTCTGGGGCCAACGTCCTGACTTTC.

The rearrangement uses TRBV7-2 and TRBJ1-5, with 10 nucleotides matching TRBD1. The CDR3 length is 15 residues. V lost 2 bases to trimming and J lost 5 bases; unmatched junction nucleotides: 3. Germline V gives CDR1 SGHTA, CDR2 FQGNSA. This CDR3 reads CASSLLGTGDQPQHF. The CDR3 DNA sequence: TGTGCCAGCAGCTTATTGGGGACAGGGGATCAGCCCCAGCATTTT.

The chain uses TRBV3-1 (or the pseudogene TRBV3-2) and TRBJ2-3, with 7 positions matching TRBD2. Unmatched junction bases numbered 11, after V lost 2 bases and J lost 0 bases. The germline gives CDR1 LGHDT, CDR2 YNNKEL (reference sequence). This CDR3 spans 18 amino acids. The CDR3 protein is CASSQSGRGITSTDTQYF. The CDR3 coding sequence is TGTGCCAGCAGCCAATCTGGGCGGGGGATAACTAGCACAGATACGCAGTATTTT.

This clone was observed once. The rearrangement uses TRBV11-2 and TRBJ2-1; 10 nucleotides match TRBD2. J gave up 3 bases and V 4 bases, and 6 bases lay outside the gene matches. Germline V gene data show CDR1 as SGHAT and CDR2 as FQNNGV. The CDR3 extends over 16 amino acids. The CDR3 loop is CASSWGLAGDYNEQFF. The DNA of the CDR3 is TGTGCCAGCAGCTGGGGGCTAGCGGGGGACTACAATGAGCAGTTCTTC.

The rearrangement links TRBV2 to TRBJ2-1, with D possibly being TRBD1 (5 bases). Trimming shortened V by 4 bases and J by 5 bases, and 9 bases separated the two germline ends. Germline values: CDR1 SNHLY, CDR2 FYNNEI. CDR3 length equals 13 residues. The CDR3 nucleotides read TGTGCCAGCAGTGTGGGGCAAAACAATGAGCAGTTCTTC. Its protein is CASSVGQNNEQFF. Full variable domain (outside the CDR3, taken from reference TRBV2 and TRBJ2-1): EPEVTQTPSHQVTQMGQEVILRCVPISNHLYFYWYRQILGQKVEFLVSFYNNEISEKSEIFDDQFSVERPDGSNFTLKIRSTKLEDSAMYFCASSVGQNNEQFFGPGTRLTVL.

The genes are TRBV5-1 and TRBJ2-3, with TRBD2 matching 9 bases. V shed 7 bases and J 3 bases; nucleotides not matched to a gene: 18. This CDR3 spans 18 amino acids. Per the germline V gene, CDR1 is SGHRS and CDR2 is YFSETQ. CDR3 in DNA: TGCGCCAGCCGCCTGAGCCTGGGTACTAGCGGGTTGACAGATACGCAGTATTTT. Translation gives CASRLSLGTSGLTDTQYF.